The clone carrying this T cell receptor beta chain was observed a handful of times. The antigen is not known. This entry belongs to a study of identical twins. Study conclusions and caveats: There were fewer insertions in abundant cord blood beta clonotypes, but memory repertoires showed no such pattern. Out-of-frame alpha sequences common to twins exhibited an excess of low generation probability.

Through template switching, a universal primer site was introduced, and the cDNA contained unique molecular identifiers. TCRdb re-called the 5' RACE reads with MiXCR, one entry per CDR3 protein. The sample has roughly 1.6 million distinct CDR3 sequences; about 31% are singletons. The germline V gene has CDR1 SGHDN and CDR2 FVKESK. The CDR3 is made up of 14 amino acids. The V segment lost 7 bases and the J segment 7 bases; nucleotides outside the gene matches: 8. This chain joins TRBV14 and TRBJ2-1, with TRBD1 matching over 9 bases. This receptor was obtained from a newborn girl in good health. Sequenced input: cord blood. This CDR3 is CASTTTGGYNEQFF. CDR3 sequence (DNA): TGTGCCAGCACTACGACAGGGGGGTATAATGAGCAGTTCTTC.